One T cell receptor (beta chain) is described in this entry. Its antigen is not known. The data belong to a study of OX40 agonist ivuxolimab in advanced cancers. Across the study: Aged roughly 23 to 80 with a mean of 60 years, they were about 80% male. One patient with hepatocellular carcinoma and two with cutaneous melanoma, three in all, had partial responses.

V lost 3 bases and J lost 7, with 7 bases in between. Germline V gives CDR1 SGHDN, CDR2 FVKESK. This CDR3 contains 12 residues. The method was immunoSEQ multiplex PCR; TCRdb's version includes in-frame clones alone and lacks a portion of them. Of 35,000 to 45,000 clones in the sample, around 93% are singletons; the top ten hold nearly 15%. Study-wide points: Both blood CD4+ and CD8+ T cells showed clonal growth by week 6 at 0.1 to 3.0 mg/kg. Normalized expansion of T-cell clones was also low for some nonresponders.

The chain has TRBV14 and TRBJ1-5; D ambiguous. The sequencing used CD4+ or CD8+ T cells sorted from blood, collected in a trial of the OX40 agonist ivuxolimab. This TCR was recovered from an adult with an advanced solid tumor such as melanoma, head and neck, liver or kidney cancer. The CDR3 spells CASSQGIQPQHF. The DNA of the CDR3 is TGTGCCAGCAGCCAGGGAATACAGCCCCAGCATTTT. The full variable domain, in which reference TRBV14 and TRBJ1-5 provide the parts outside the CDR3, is EAGVTQFPSHSVIEKGQTVTLRCDPISGHDNLYWYRRVMGKEIKFLLHFVKESKQDESGMPNNRFLAERTGGTYSTLKVQPAELEDSGVYFCASSQGIQPQHFGDGTRLSIL.